Sequencing of this T cell receptor (beta chain) was carried out in a study of blood T cell repertoires in COVID-19. Generated by immunoSEQ multiplex PCR, the TCRdb table keeps only in-frame clones and is missing some. The data show 300,000 to 450,000 clones, roughly 86% seen once. CDR1 SGHRS and CDR2 YFSETQ come from the germline V gene. The CDR3 is 15 amino acids. The germline V and J ends were trimmed by 5 bases and 0 bases, with 12 bases remaining between them. The chain carries TRBV5-1 and TRBJ1-3; a weak D match, TRBD1 (5 bases). The clonotype originates from a man aged 25 to 45 who had recovered from COVID-19. The specimen was PBMCs or T cells enriched from blood (not recorded which). CDR3 DNA: TGCGCCAGCAGGGGGCAACCCGTCTCTGGAAACACCATATATTTT. Protein: CASRGQPVSGNTIYF.